This TCR beta chain was recovered during a study of T cells in Graves' hyperthyroidism and ophthalmopathy. Study background: Peripheral blood draws took place at initial diagnosis, ahead of any treatment. Whole-study results and caveats: Blood also held most thyroid clonotypes expanded beyond 0.001.

Patients aged 18 to 65 had newly diagnosed hyperthyroidism that had lasted under 2 months. The PBMCs were taken from more than 8 ml of fresh peripheral blood. The CDR3 loop spans 17 amino acids. Trimming took 7 bases from V and 0 from J; bases not matched to a gene: 9. This clonotype was observed a few times. The antigen is not known. There were TCR beta CDR3 regions amplified from RNA transcripts. HTBI primers drove first-round RT-PCR of the TCR CDR3. TCRdb reanalysed the multiplex PCR reads using MiXCR and keeps one entry per CDR3 protein. Of around 400,000 distinct CDR3 sequences in the sample, 20% to 25% were seen once.

The V and J genes are TRBV12-3 or TRBV12-4 and TRBJ2-6, with 7 bases identical to TRBD1. The sample taken for sequencing was blood. The origin of this receptor is a man aged 50 or older with Graves' hyperthyroidism. The CDR3 region is CASTPGQKSSGANVLTF. The CDR3 DNA sequence: TGTGCCAGCACCCCGGGACAGAAGAGCTCTGGGGCCAACGTCCTGACTTTC.